Following are 14 T cell receptor beta chains from one sample sequenced in a study of post-analysis software for immune sequencing data. Researchers reported that TCR beta cDNA libraries carried unique molecular identifiers. TCRdb re-called the PCR reads through MiXCR, storing one row per CDR3 protein. This table has about 160,000 distinct CDR3 sequences, 30% to 45% appearing once. The sequences come from blood, collected after autologous hematopoietic stem cell transplantation. The receptors originated from a girl under 18 with multiple sclerosis.

This clonotype came up a few times. The genes are TRBV15 and TRBJ1-5; D is undetermined. Germline V gives CDR1 LNHNV, CDR2 YYDKDF (reference sequence). The CDR3 totals 16 residues. V lost 3 bases and J 1 base, leaving 13 bases between the germline ends. The CDR3 nucleotides read TGTGCCACCAGCAGGATTTCTGGTGAGAGCAATCAGCCCCAGCATTTT. Its translation: CATSRISGESNQPQHF.

The genes are TRBV4-2 and TRBJ2-3; 8 bases are shared with TRBD2. Germline CDR1 reads LGHNA; CDR2 reads YNFKEQ. Trimming took 4 bases from V and 3 from J; bases not matched to a gene: 6. This CDR3 contains 15 residues. CDR3 in amino acids: CASSPGLGMTDTQYF. The CDR3 region has the DNA TGTGCCAGCAGCCCGGGACTAGGGATGACAGATACGCAGTATTTT.

The chain links TRBV13 to TRBJ2-1; D not resolved. From germline, CDR1 is PRHDT and CDR2 FYEKMQ (reference sequence). V was shortened by 7 bases and J by 0 bases, with 13 bases between the two germline ends. The CDR3 runs 15 residues. The CDR3 DNA reads TGTGCCAGCAATGTCGGTCGAAGCTCCTACAATGAGCAGTTCTTC. Its protein is CASNVGRSSYNEQFF.

This chain links TRBV7-8 with TRBJ2-1, with D possibly TRBD2 on 6 matching bases. The CDR3 is 16 residues long. Germline CDR1 reads SGHVS; CDR2 reads FQNEAQ. V dropped 1 base and J dropped 8 bases, with 18 bases sitting between them. The CDR3 reads CASSLGTNRGLDEQFF. In DNA form, the CDR3 reads TGTGCCAGCAGCTTAGGGACTAACCGGGGCCTGGATGAGCAGTTCTTC.

This clonotype was recorded many times. The V and J genes are TRBV7-6 and TRBJ2-7, with TRBD2 as a possible D gene (6 bases). V was clipped by 0 bases and J by 4 bases, with 16 bases between them. Germline loops: CDR1 SGHVS, CDR2 FNYEAQ. CDR3 length equals 16 residues. The DNA of the CDR3 is TGTGCCAGCAGCTTAGCGCCCCCGGGAGTAGGTTACGAGCAGTACTTC. Encoded protein: CASSLAPPGVGYEQYF.

Ten or more counts support this clonotype. CDR3 nucleotide sequence: TGTGCCAGCAGTGACGGACAGGGAATCTCCTACGAGCAGTACTTC. Residues: CASSDGQGISYEQYF. The chain uses TRBV6-5 and TRBJ2-7; 8 positions agree with TRBD1. Losses at the gene ends were 5 bases for V and 0 bases for J; bases not matched to a gene: 6. This CDR3 spans 15 amino acids. Germline assignment: CDR1 MNHEY and CDR2 SVGAGI.

The chain employs TRBV9 and TRBJ2-5; 10 nucleotides align to TRBD1. CDR1 SGDLS and CDR2 YYNGEE come from the germline V gene. This CDR3 region has 16 residues. The V and J ends lost 1 base and 5 bases, in that order; junction bases with no gene match: 8. The CDR3 coding sequence is TGTGCCAGCAGCGTAAGGTCCCCGACAGGGGGCGAGACCCAGTACTTC. Protein: CASSVRSPTGGETQYF.

The rearrangement joins TRBV7-2 to TRBJ2-2; tentatively, D is TRBD2 (5 bases). The CDR3 extends over 14 amino acids. Germline CDR1 is SGHTA and CDR2 is FQGNSA. The germline V and J ends were trimmed by 5 bases and 2 bases, with 9 bases remaining between them. CDR3 sequence reads: CASSPDFNTGELFF. DNA of the CDR3: TGTGCCAGCAGCCCGGACTTTAACACCGGGGAGCTGTTTTTT. Full variable domain (remainder filled in from reference TRBV7-2 and TRBJ2-2): GAGVSQSPSNKVTEKGKDVELRCDPISGHTALYWYRQSLGQGLEFLIYFQGNSAPDKSGLPSDRFSAERTGGSVSTLTIQRTQQEDSAVYLCASSPDFNTGELFFGEGSRLTVL.

On this clonotype: Sequence at one end of the junction differs from germline and may be a read error. The J gene is TRBJ2-1, the V gene TRBV9, with D perhaps TRBD2 (6 bases). From germline, CDR1 is SGDLS and CDR2 YYNGEE. The CDR3 contains 17 residues. This CDR3 reads CASSPRGWRDAYNEQCF. The CDR3 DNA reads as TGTGCCAGCAGCCCCCGCGGGTGGCGGGATGCCTACAATGAGCAGTGCTTC.

This clonotype was detected only a few times. The chain uses TRBV24-1 and TRBJ2-1; 7 positions agree with TRBD2. The CDR3 covers 17 residues. With 4 bases clipped from V and 12 bases from J, the junction kept 20 bases outside the gene matches. CDR1 and CDR2 (germline): KGHDR, SFDVKD. The chain's CDR3 is CATSEPIGGASGGVQFF. CDR3 nucleotide sequence: TGTGCCACCAGTGAGCCAATCGGTGGGGCTAGCGGTGGGGTGCAGTTCTTC.

V gene TRBV13 combines with J gene TRBJ2-6, with D maybe TRBD1 (6 bases). The CDR3 is 15 residues long. V was trimmed by 5 bases and J by 2 bases, leaving 10 bases between them. Germline CDR1 PRHDT, CDR2 FYEKMQ (reference sequence). CDR3 sequence (DNA): TGTGCCAGCAGCACCCGACAGGCTGGGGCCAACGTCCTGACTTTC. It translates to CASSTRQAGANVLTF.

The rearrangement uses TRBV20-1 and TRBJ2-7; TRBD2 matches at 8 bases. The CDR3 loop spans 12 amino acids. V shed 2 bases, J shed 6 bases, and the junction held 3 bases outside the gene matches. Germline V gene lookup returns CDR1 DFQATT and CDR2 SNEGSKA (reference sequence). Here the CDR3 reads CSARLAGTEQYF. DNA of the CDR3: TGCAGTGCTAGACTAGCGGGTACCGAGCAGTACTTC.

The J gene is TRBJ1-1, the V gene TRBV6-2 or TRBV6-3; no reliable D call. The V end lost 3 bases, the J end lost 1 base, and 9 bases lay between the germline ends. Germline-derived CDR1 and CDR2 are MNHEY and SVGEGT. The CDR3 spans 14 residues. This CDR3 is CASSYRQRNTEAFF. The CDR3 DNA is TGTGCCAGCAGTTATCGGCAGAGGAACACTGAAGCTTTCTTT.

This clonotype was detected many times. The J gene is TRBJ2-1, the V gene TRBV6-2 or TRBV6-3; 9 bases fit TRBD1. J gave up 6 bases and V 6 bases, and 3 bases lay outside the gene matches. The germline CDR1 and CDR2 sequences are MNHEY and SVGEGT. The CDR3 is 13 residues long. Written as DNA, the CDR3 is TGTGCCAGCAGAACGACAGGGGGCAATGAGCAGTTCTTC. This sequence encodes CASRTTGGNEQFF.